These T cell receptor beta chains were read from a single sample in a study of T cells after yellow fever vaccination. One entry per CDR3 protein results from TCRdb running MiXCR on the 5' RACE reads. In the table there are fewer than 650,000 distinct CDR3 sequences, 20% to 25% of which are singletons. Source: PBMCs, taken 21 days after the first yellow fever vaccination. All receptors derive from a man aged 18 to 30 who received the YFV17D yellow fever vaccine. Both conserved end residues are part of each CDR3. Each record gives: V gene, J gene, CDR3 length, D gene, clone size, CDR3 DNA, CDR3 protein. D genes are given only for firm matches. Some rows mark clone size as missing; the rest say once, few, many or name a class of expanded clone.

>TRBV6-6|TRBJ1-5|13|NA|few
TGTGCCAGCAGTTACTGGGTTTGGGAGCCCCAGCATTTT
CASSYWVWEPQHF
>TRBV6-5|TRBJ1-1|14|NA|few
TGTGCCAGCAGTTCCCCAGGGTGGGGAACTGAAGCTTTCTTT
CASSSPGWGTEAFF
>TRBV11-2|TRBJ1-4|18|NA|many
TGTGCCAGCAGCTTGGGTCTCGGGGGTGGCCGGCTGGGTGAAAAACTGTTTTTT
CASSLGLGGGRLGEKLFF
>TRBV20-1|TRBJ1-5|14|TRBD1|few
TGCAGTGCTAGTCAGATGACAGGGTTTCAGCCCCAGCATTTT
CSASQMTGFQPQHF
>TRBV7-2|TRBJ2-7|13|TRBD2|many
TGTGCCAGCAGCTTACAGCGGGGTTACGAGCAGTACTTC
CASSLQRGYEQYF
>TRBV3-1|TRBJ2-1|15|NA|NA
TGTGCCAGCAGCCTCGGGAACACACCCTACAATGAGCAGTTCTTC
CASSLGNTPYNEQFF
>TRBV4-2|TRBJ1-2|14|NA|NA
TGTGCCAGCAGCCAAGATGGGGTGCCCTATGGCTACACCTTC
CASSQDGVPYGYTF
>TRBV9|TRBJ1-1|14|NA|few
TGTGCCAGCAGCGTAGGGGATAGGAACACTGAAGCTTTCTTT
CASSVGDRNTEAFF
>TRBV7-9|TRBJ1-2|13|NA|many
TGTGCCAGCAGCCCTTCAGCTAACTATGGCTACACCTTC
CASSPSANYGYTF
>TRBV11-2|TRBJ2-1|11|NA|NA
TGTGCCAGCAGCTTAATGTTGGAGCAGTTCTTC
CASSLMLEQFF
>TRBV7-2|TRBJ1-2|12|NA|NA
TGTGCCAGCAGCTGGGGGGGGAGCGGCTACACCTTC
CASSWGGSGYTF
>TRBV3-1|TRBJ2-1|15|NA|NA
TGTGCCAGCAGCCAACCCTCCTACCCCTACAATGAGCAGTTCTTC
CASSQPSYPYNEQFF
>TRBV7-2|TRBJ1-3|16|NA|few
TGTGCCAGCAGCCCCCAAAACAGATTCTCTGGAAACACCATATATTTT
CASSPQNRFSGNTIYF
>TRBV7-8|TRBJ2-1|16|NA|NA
TGTGCCAGCAGCTTGTGGGGGCTTCGGTCCTACAATGAGCAGTTCTTC
CASSLWGLRSYNEQFF
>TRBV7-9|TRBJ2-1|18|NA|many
TGTGCCAGCAGCTTATTTTCCGGGGGGCCTTCAACTTACAATGAGCAGTTCTTC
CASSLFSGGPSTYNEQFF
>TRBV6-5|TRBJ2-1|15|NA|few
TGTGCCAGCAGTTACGGAAAACTAACGTGGAATGAGCAGTTCTTC
CASSYGKLTWNEQFF
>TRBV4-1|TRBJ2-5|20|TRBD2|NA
TGCGCCAGCAGCCAAGGATCTCCCGCGGTACTAGCGGGGGTCGGGGAGACCCAGTACTTC
CASSQGSPAVLAGVGETQYF
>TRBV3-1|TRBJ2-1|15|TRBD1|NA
TGTGCCAGCAGCCAGAGAGAGGGGGCCCACAATGAGCAGTTCTTC
CASSQREGAHNEQFF
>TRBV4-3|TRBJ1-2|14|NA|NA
TGCGCCAGCAGCCCCGGGACACCCGCCTATGGCTACACCTTC
CASSPGTPAYGYTF
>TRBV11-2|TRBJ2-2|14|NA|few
TGTGCCAGCAGCGTAGGACTGGTCACCGGGGAGCTGTTTTTT
CASSVGLVTGELFF
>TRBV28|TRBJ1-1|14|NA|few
TGTGCCAGCTCCCCCTCTCATGGGGCCACTGAAGCTTTCTTT
CASSPSHGATEAFF
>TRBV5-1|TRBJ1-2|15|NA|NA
TGCGCCAGCAGCTTGGACAGCTCTCCTCCTTATGGCTACACCTTC
CASSLDSSPPYGYTF
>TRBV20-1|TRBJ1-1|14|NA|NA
TGCAGTGCTAGAGCTACGGGGCGGGGTACTGAAGCTTTCTTT
CSARATGRGTEAFF
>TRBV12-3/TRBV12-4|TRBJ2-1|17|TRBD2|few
TGTGCCAGCAGTTTATTGACTAGCGGGGGAAGACACAATGAGCAGTTCTTC
CASSLLTSGGRHNEQFF
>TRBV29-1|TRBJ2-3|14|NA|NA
TGCAGCGTTGCGGGCGGGGATTTCGCGGATACGCAGTATTTT
CSVAGGDFADTQYF
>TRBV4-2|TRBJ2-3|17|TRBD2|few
TGTGCCAGCAGCCAAAGGACTAGCGGGGGCCCCACAGATACGCAGTATTTT
CASSQRTSGGPTDTQYF
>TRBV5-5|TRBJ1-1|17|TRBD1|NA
TGTGCCAGCAGCCTCACAGGGGGCGTTGTACTGAACACTGAAGCTTTCTTT
CASSLTGGVVLNTEAFF
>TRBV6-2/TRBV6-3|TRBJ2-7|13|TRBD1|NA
TGTGCCAGCAGTTGGACAGGAGCCTACGAGCAGTACTTC
CASSWTGAYEQYF
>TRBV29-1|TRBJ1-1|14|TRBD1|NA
TGCAGCACCATACAGGGGGCCGAGAACACTGAAGCTTTCTTT
CSTIQGAENTEAFF
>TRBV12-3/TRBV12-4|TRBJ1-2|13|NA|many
TGTGCCAGCAGTTTAAAGGTTAACTATGGCTACACCTTC
CASSLKVNYGYTF
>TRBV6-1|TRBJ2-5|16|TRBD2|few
TGTGCCAGCAGTCGGACTAGCGGGGGGTACCAAGAGACCCAGTACTTC
CASSRTSGGYQETQYF
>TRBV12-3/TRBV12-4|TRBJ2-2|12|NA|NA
TGTGCCAGCAGATCAGGGTCAGGGGAGCTGTTTTTT
CASRSGSGELFF
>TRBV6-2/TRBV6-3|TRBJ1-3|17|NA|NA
TGTGCCAGCGCCGGAGGGACGGCGACGTTCTCTGGAAACACCATATATTTT
CASAGGTATFSGNTIYF
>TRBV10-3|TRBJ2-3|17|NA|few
TGTGCCATCAGTGAGTCCGGGCAGGCTCAATCCCCAGATACGCAGTATTTT
CAISESGQAQSPDTQYF
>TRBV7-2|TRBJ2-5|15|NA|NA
TGTGCCAGCAGCCTAAACAATGAAATTCAAGAGACCCAGTACTTC
CASSLNNEIQETQYF
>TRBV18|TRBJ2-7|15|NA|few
TGTGCCAGCTCACCAATGACAGGAATCACCTACGAGCAGTACTTC
CASSPMTGITYEQYF
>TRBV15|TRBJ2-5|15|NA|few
TGTGCCACCAGCAGAGACTTAACAGGGCAAGAGACCCAGTACTTC
CATSRDLTGQETQYF
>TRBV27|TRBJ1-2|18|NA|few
TGTGCCAGCAGTCAAAATTCATGGGCCTCTGGCTGGTTCTATGGCTACACCTTC
CASSQNSWASGWFYGYTF
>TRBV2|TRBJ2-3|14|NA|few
TGTGCCAGCACCGAACAGGGAAACACAGATACGCAGTATTTT
CASTEQGNTDTQYF
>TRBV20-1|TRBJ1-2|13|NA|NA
TGCAGTGAGGGGGGCGCCTACGCTTATGGCTACACCTTC
CSEGGAYAYGYTF
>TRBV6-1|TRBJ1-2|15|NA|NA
TGTGCCACAACAAGGACGGCGGAGGGTCACTATGGCTACACCTTC
CATTRTAEGHYGYTF
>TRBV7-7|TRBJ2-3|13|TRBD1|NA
TGTGCTACCGGACAGGGGGTAGCAGATACGCAGTATTTT
CATGQGVADTQYF
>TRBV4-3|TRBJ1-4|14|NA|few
TGCGCCAGCAGCCAAGATCGGTCAGGCGAAAAACTGTTTTTT
CASSQDRSGEKLFF
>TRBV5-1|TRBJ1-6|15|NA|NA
TGCGCCAGCAGCTTGGGTGCAGGGGTGCATTCACCCCTCCACTTT
CASSLGAGVHSPLHF
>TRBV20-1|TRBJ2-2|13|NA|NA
NA
CSARDFGAGELFF
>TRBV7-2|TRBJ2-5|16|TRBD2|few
TGTGCCAGCCGAAACGGCCTAGCGGGGGGACAAGAGACCCAGTACTTC
CASRNGLAGGQETQYF
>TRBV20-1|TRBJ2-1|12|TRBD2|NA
TGCAGCTCCGGGGGGACCTACAATGAGCAGTTCTTC
CSSGGTYNEQFF
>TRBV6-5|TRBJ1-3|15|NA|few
TGTGCCAGCAGTTACTCGACGGCATCTGGAAACACCATATATTTT
CASSYSTASGNTIYF
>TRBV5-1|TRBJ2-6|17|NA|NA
TGCGCCAGCAGCTTGGTGTCGGCCGCCTCTGGGGCCAACGTCCTGACTTTC
CASSLVSAASGANVLTF
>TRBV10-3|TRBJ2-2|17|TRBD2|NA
TGTGCCATCAGTGAACTAGCGGGGGGTCCGAACACCGGGGAGCTGTTTTTT
CAISELAGGPNTGELFF
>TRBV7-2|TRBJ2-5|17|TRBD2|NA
TGTGCCAGCAGCTCCCCCCGGGGTAGCGGGGGTCAAGAGACCCAGTACTTC
CASSSPRGSGGQETQYF
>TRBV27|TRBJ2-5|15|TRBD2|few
TGTGCCAGCAGTTTACTAGCGGAGAACCAAGAGACCCAGTACTTC
CASSLLAENQETQYF
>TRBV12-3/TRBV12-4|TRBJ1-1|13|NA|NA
TGTGCCAGCAGTTTAAACGTAGACACTGAAGCTTTCTTT
CASSLNVDTEAFF
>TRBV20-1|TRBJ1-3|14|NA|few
TGCAGTGCCTTTAACGAGAGGGCCGGAAACACCATATATTTT
CSAFNERAGNTIYF